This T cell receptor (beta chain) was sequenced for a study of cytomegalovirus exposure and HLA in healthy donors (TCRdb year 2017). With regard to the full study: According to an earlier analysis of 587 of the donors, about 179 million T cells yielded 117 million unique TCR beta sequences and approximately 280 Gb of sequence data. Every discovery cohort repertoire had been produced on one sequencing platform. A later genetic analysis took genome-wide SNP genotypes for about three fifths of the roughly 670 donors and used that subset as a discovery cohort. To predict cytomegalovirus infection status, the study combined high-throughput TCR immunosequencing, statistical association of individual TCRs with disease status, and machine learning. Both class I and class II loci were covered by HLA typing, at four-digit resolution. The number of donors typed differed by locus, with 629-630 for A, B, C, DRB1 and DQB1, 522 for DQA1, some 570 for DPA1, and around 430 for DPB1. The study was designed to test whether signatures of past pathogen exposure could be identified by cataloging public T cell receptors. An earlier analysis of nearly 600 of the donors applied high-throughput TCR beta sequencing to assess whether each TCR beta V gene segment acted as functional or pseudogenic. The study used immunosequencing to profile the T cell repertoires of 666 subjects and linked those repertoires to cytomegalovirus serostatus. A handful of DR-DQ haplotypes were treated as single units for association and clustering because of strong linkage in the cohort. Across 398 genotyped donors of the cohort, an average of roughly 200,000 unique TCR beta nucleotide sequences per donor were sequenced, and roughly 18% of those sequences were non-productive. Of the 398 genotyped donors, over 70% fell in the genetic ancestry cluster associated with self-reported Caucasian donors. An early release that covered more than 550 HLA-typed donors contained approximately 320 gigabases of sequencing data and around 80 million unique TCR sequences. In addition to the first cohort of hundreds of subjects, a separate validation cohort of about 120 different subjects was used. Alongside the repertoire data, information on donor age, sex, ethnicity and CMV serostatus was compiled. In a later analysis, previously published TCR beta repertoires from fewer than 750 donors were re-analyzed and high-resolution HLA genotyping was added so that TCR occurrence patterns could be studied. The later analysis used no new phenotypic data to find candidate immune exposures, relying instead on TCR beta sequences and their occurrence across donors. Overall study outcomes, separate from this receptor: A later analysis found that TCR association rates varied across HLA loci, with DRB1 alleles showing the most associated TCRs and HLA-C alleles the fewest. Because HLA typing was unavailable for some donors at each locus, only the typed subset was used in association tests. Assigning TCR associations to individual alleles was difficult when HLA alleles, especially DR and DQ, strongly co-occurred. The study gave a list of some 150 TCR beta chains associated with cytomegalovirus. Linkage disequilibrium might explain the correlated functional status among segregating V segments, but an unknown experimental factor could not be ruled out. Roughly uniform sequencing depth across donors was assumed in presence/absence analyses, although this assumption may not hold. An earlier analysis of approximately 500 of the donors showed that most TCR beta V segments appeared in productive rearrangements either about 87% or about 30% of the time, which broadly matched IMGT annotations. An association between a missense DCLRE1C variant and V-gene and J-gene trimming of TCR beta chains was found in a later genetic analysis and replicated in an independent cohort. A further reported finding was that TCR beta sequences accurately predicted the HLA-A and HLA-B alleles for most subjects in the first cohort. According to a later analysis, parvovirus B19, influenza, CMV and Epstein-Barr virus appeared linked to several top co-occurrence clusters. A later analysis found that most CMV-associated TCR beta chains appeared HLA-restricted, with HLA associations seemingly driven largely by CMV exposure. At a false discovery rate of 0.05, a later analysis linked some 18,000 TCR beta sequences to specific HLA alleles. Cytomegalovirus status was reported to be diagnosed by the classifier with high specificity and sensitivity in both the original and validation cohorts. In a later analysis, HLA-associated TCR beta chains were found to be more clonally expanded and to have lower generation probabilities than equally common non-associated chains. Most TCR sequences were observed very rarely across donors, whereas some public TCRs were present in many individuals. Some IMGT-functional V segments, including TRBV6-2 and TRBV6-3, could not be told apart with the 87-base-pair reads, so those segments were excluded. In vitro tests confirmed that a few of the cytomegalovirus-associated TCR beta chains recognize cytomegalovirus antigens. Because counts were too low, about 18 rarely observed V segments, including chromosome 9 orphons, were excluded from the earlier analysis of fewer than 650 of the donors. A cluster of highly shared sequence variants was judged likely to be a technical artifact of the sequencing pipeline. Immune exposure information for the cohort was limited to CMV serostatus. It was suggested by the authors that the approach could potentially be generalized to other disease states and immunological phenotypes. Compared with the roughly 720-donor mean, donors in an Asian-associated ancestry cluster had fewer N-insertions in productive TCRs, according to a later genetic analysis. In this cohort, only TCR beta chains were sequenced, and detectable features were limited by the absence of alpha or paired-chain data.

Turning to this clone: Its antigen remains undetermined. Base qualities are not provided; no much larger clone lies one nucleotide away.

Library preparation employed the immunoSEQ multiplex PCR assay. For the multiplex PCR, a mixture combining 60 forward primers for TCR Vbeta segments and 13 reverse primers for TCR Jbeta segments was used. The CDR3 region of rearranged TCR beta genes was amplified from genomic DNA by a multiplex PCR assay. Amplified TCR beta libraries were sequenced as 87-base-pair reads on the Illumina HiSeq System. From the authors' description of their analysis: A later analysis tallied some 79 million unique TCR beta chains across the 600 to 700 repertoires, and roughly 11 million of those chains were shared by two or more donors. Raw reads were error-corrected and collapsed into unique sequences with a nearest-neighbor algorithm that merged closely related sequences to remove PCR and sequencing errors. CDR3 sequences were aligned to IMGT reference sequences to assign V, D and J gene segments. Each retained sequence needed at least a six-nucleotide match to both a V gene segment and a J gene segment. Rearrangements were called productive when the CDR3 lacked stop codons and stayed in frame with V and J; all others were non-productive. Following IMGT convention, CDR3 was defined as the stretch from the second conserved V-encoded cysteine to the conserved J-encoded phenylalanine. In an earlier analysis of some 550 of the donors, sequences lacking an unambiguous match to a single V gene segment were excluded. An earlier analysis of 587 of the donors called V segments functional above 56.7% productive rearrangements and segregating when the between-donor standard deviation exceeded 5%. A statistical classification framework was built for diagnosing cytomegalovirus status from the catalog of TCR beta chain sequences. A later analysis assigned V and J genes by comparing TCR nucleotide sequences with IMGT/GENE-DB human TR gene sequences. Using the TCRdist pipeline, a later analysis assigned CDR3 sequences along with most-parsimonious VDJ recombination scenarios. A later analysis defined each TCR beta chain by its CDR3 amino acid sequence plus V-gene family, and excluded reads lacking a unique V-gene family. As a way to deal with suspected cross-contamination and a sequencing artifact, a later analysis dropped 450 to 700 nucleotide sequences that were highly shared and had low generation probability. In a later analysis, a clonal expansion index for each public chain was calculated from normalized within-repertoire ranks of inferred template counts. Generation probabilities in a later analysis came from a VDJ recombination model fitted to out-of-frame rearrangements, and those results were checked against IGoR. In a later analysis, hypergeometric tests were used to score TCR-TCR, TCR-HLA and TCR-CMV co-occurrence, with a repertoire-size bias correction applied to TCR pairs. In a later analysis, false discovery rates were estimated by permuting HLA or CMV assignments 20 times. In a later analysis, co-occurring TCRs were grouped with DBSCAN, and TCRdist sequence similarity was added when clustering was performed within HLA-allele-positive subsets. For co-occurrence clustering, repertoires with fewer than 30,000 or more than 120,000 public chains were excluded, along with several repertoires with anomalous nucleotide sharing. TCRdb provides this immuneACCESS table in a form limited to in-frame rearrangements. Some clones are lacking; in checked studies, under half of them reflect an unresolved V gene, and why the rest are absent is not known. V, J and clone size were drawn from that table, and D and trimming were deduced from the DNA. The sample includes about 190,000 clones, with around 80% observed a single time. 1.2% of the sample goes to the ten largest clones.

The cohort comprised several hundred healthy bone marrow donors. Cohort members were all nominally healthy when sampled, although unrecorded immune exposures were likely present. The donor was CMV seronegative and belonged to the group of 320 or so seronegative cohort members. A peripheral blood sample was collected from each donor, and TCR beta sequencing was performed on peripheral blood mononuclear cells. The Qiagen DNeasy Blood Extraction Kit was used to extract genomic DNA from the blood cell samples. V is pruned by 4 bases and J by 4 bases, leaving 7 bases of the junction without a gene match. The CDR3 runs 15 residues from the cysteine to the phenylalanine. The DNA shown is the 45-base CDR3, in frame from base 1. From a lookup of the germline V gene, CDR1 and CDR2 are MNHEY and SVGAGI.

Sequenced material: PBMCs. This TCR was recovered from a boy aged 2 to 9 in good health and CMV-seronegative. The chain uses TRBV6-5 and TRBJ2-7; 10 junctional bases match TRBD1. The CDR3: CASSSHGTGEYEQYF. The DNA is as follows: TGTGCCAGCAGTTCGCACGGGACAGGGGAATACGAGCAGTACTTC.